This entry is about one T cell receptor (beta chain). Original methodology: Counts of nucleated cells, estimated from reference gene primer amplification, were obtained. The protocol was immunoSEQ multiplex PCR, while the TCRdb copy is restricted to in-frame clones and leaves out a portion. For V, J and clone size, that table is used; D and trimming come from the DNA. The sample lists about 180,000 clones, less than 85% seen once, with over 9.5% in the top ten. Germline assignment: CDR1 LNHDA and CDR2 SQIVND (reference sequence). The CDR3 runs to 15 residues. Trimming left V 2 bases short and J 6 bases short, with 16 bases between. This sample is drawn from a study of blood T cell repertoires in COVID-19. Study at large: Samples taken during acute and convalescent COVID-19 were collected in the United States, Italy and Spain.

Sequencing used peripheral blood. The receptor's source is a woman older than 75 with active or convalescent COVID-19. This chain links TRBV19 with TRBJ1-2, with TRBD1 as a possible D gene (5 bases). The CDR3 protein is CASSIRGRLLNGYTF. DNA for the CDR3: TGTGCCAGTAGTATAAGGGGCAGGCTTCTGAATGGCTACACCTTC. Complete variable domain (other parts from reference TRBV19 and TRBJ1-2): DGGITQSPKYLFRKEGQNVTLSCEQNLNHDAMYWYRQDPGQGLRLIYYSQIVNDFQKGDIAEGYSVSREKKESFPLTVTSAQKNPTAFYLCASSIRGRLLNGYTFGSGTRLTVV.